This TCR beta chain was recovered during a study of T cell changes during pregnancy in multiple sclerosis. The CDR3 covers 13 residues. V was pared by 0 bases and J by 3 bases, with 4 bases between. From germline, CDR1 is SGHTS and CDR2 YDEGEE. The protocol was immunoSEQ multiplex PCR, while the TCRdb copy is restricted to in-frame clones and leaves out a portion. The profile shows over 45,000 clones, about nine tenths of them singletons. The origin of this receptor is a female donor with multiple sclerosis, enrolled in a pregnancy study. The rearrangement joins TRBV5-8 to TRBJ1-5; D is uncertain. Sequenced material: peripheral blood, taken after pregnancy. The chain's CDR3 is CASSLGVNQPQHF. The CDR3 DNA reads TGTGCCAGCAGCTTGGGCGTCAATCAGCCCCAGCATTTT.